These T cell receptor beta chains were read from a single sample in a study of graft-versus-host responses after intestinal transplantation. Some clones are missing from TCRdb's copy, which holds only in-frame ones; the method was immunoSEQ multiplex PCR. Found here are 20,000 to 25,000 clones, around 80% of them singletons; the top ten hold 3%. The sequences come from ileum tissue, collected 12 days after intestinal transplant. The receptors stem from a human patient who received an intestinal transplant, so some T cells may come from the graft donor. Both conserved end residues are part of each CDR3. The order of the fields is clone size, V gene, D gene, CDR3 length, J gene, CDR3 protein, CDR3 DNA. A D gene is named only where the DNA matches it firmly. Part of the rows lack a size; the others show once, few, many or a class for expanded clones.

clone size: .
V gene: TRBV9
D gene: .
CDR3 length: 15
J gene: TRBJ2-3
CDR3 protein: CASSARLTSTDTQYF
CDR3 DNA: TGTGCCAGCAGCGCCAGACTTACTAGCACAGATACGCAGTATTTT

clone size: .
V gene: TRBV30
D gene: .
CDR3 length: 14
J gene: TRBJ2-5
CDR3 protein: CAWSVVGLQETQYF
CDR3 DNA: TGTGCCTGGAGTGTCGTAGGACTTCAAGAGACCCAGTACTTC

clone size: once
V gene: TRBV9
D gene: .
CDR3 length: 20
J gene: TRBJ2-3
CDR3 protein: CASSVSHLASHYSSTDTQYF
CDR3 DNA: TGTGCCAGCAGCGTTTCCCACCTAGCCTCTCACTACAGTAGCACAGATACGCAGTATTTT

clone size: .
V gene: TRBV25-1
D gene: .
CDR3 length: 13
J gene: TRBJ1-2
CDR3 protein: CASSYTGFGGYTF
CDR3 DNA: TGTGCCAGCAGCTATACAGGGTTTGGTGGCTACACCTTC

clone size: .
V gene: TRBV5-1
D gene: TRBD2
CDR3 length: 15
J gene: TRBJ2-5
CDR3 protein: CASADGGGDQETQYF
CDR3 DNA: TGCGCCAGCGCGGACGGGGGGGGAGACCAAGAGACCCAGTACTTC

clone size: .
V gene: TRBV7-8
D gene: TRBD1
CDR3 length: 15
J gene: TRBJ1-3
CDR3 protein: CASSWDRRDGNTIYF
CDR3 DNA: TGTGCCAGCAGCTGGGACAGAAGGGACGGAAACACCATATATTTT

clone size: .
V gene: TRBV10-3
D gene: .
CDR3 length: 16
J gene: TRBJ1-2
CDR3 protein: CAISESVWTVSYGYTF
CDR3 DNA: TGTGCCATCAGTGAGTCGGTGTGGACAGTTTCCTATGGCTACACCTTC

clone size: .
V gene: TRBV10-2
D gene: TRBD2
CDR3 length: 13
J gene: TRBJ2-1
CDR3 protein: CASTGLIYNEQFF
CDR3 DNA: TGCGCCAGCACGGGACTAATATACAATGAGCAGTTCTTC

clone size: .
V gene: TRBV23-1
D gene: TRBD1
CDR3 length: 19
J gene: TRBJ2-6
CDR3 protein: CASSHGKGQGGARANVLTF
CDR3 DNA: TGCGCCAGCAGTCACGGAAAAGGACAGGGGGGCGCTAGGGCCAACGTCCTGACTTTC

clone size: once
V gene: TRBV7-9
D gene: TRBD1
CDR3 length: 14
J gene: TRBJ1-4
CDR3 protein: CASSLQGVGEKLFF
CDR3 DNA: TGTGCCAGCAGCCTACAGGGGGTTGGCGAAAAACTGTTTTTT

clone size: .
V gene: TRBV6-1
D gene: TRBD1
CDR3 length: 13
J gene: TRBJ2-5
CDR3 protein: CASSARQGGTQYF
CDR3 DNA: TGTGCCAGCAGTGCCCGACAGGGCGGGACCCAGTACTTC

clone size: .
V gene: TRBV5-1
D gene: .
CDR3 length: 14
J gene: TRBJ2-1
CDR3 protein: CASSLARDYNEQFF
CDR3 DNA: TGCGCCAGCAGCTTGGCCCGGGACTACAATGAGCAGTTCTTC

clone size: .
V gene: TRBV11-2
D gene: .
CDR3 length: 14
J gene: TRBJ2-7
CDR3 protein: CASSSWLLAYEQYF
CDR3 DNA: TGTGCCAGCAGCTCCTGGTTACTCGCCTACGAGCAGTACTTC

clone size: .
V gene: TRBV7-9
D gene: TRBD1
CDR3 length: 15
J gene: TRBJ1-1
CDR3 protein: CASSTWTGLNTEAFF
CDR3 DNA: TGTGCCAGCAGCACCTGGACAGGACTGAACACTGAAGCTTTCTTT

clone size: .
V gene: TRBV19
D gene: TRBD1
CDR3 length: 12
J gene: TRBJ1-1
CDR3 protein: CASRTGVSEAFF
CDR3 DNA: TGTGCCAGCCGAACAGGGGTGAGTGAAGCTTTCTTT

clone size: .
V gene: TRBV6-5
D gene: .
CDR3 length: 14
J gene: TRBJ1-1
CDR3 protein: CASSYSSGITEAFF
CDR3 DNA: TGTGCCAGCAGTTACTCTTCGGGGATCACTGAAGCTTTCTTT

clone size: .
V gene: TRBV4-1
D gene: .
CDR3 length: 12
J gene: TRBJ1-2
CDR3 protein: CASSQGGTGYTF
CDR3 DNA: TGCGCCAGCAGCCAAGGGGGCACTGGCTACACCTTC

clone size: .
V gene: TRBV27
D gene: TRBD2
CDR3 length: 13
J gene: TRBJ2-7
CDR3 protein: CASSWGGSGEQYF
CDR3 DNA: TGTGCCAGCAGTTGGGGAGGGTCGGGCGAGCAGTACTTC

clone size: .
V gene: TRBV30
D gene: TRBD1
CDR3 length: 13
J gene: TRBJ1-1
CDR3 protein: CAWTRQGRTEAFF
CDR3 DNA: TGTGCCTGGACCCGACAGGGACGGACTGAAGCTTTCTTT

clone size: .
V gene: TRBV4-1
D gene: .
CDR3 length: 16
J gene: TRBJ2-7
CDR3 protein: CASSQDRVETGYEQYF
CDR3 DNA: TGCGCCAGCAGCCAAGATCGTGTCGAGACTGGCTACGAGCAGTACTTC

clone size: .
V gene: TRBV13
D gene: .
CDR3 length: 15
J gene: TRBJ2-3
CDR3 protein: CASSSPLSGTDTQYF
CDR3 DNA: TGTGCCAGCAGCTCCCCCCTTAGTGGCACAGATACGCAGTATTTT

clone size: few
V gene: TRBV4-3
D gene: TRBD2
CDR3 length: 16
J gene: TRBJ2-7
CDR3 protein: CASSQGTSGSEKKQYF
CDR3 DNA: TGCGCCAGCAGCCAAGGGACTAGCGGGAGCGAGAAAAAGCAGTACTTC

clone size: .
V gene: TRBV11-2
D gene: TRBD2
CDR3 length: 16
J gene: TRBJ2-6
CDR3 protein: CASSPGGGSGANVLTF
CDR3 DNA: TGTGCCAGCAGCCCGGGGGGAGGGTCTGGGGCCAACGTCCTGACTTTC

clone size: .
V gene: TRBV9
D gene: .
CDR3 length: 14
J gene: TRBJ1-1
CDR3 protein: CASSVGGMNTEAFF
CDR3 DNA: TGTGCCAGCAGCGTCGGAGGGATGAACACTGAAGCTTTCTTT

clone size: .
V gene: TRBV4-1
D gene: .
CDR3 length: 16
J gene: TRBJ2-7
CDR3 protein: CASSHDRLETVYEQYF
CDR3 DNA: TGCGCCAGCAGCCACGATCGACTCGAGACCGTCTACGAGCAGTACTTC

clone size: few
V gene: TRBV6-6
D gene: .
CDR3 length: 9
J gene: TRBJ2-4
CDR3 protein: CASSLPWYF
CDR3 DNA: TGTGCCAGCAGCCTACCGTGGTACTTC

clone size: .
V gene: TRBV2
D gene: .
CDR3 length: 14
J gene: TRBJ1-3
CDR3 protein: CASRGTISGNTIYF
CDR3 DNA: TGTGCCAGCAGGGGGACAATCTCTGGAAACACCATATATTTT

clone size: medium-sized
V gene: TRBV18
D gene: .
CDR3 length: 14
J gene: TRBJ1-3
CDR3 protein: CASSSGISGNTIYF
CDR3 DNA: TGTGCCAGCTCATCAGGGATTTCTGGAAACACCATATATTTT

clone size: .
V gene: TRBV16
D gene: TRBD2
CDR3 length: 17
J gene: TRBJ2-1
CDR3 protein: CASSRITTTSGNDEQFF
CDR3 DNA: TGTGCCAGCAGCCGCATAACGACGACTAGCGGGAACGATGAGCAGTTCTTC

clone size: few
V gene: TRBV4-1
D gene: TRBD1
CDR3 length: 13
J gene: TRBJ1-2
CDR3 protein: CASSPTGGYGYTF
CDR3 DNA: TGCGCCAGCAGCCCCACAGGGGGCTATGGCTACACCTTC

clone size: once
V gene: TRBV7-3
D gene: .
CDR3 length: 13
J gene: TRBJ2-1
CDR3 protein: CASSLGSGNEQFF
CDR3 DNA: TGTGCCAGCAGCTTAGGATCAGGCAATGAGCAGTTCTTC

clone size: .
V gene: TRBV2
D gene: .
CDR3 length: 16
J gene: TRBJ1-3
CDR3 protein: CASSHWGPNAENTIYF
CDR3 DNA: TGTGCCAGCAGTCACTGGGGGCCTAACGCCGAAAACACCATATATTTT